This passage covers 9 T cell receptor beta chains from one sample sequenced in a study of cytomegalovirus exposure and HLA in healthy donors. The study ran its PCR with 60 Vbeta and 13 Jbeta primers. Some clones are missing from TCRdb's copy, which holds only in-frame ones; the method was immunoSEQ multiplex PCR. The sample shows 100,000 to 120,000 clones, 69% of them seen only once. Sequenced sample: PBMCs. Source of these receptors: a man aged 30-40 years in good health and CMV-seronegative.

V and J are TRBV27 and TRBJ1-5; TRBD1 matches at 11 bases. The J segment lost 4 bases and the V segment lost 4 bases, leaving 6 bases of the junction unmatched. The CDR3 sequence is 16 residues long. From germline, CDR1 is MNHEY and CDR2 SMNVEV (reference sequence). CDR3 nucleotide sequence: TGTGCCAGCAGTTCCGTCGGACAGGGGGCTAATCAGCCCCAGCATTTT. Amino acids: CASSSVGQGANQPQHF.

The rearrangement links TRBV11-2 to TRBJ1-1; the D gene is possibly TRBD1 (6 bases). Trimming pared 2 bases from V and 3 bases from J, leaving 16 bases between. Germline V CDR1 and CDR2: SGHAT, FQNNGV. The CDR3 is 16 amino acids. CDR3 nucleotide sequence: TGTGCCAGCAGCTTATACCCTACAGGGTCGTACACTGAAGCTTTCTTT. Translated: CASSLYPTGSYTEAFF. Combining the CDR3 with reference TRBV11-2 and TRBJ1-1 gives the whole variable domain EAGVAQSPRYKIIEKRQSVAFWCNPISGHATLYWYQQILGQGPKLLIQFQNNGVVDDSQLPKDRFSAERLKGVDSTLKIQPAKLEDSAVYLCASSLYPTGSYTEAFFGQGTRLTVV.

V gene TRBV6-6 combines with J gene TRBJ1-6; TRBD1 matches 9 bases. Germline assignment: CDR1 MNHNY and CDR2 SVGAGI (reference sequence). The CDR3 spans 14 residues. J lost 14 bases, V lost 6 bases, and 11 bases had no gene match. The CDR3 DNA reads as TGTGCCAGCAGCCTGGGACAGGGCCAGGGGGCCCTCCACTTT. Amino acids: CASSLGQGQGALHF.

The chain has TRBV27 and TRBJ2-7, with D tentatively TRBD1 (6 bases). The V gene lost 2 bases and the J gene lost 2 bases, with 10 bases spanning the gap. Germline lookup yields CDR1 MNHEY and CDR2 SMNVEV (reference sequence). The CDR3 runs 14 residues. CDR3 in amino acids: CASSLMGAAYEQYF. The CDR3 DNA reads as TGTGCCAGCAGTTTAATGGGGGCCGCCTACGAGCAGTACTTC.

The chain joins TRBV7-9 to TRBJ2-2, with D perhaps TRBD2 (5 bases). The germline CDR1 and CDR2 sequences are SEHNR and FQNEAQ (reference sequence). Trimming stripped 2 bases from V and 6 bases from J, with 10 bases between. The CDR3 runs 14 residues. CDR3 sequence reads: CASSLRSGAGELFF. The CDR3 bases are TGTGCCAGCAGCTTACGGTCCGGGGCCGGGGAGCTGTTTTTT.

This clone was detected a few times. V and J are TRBV6-4 and TRBJ2-1; perhaps TRBD2 as D (6 bases). Trimming pared 0 bases from V and 2 bases from J, leaving 26 bases between. The CDR3 is 21 amino acids. Germline loops: CDR1 MRHNA, CDR2 SNTAGT. The CDR3 here is CASSDSIGLAIPGRTYNEQFF. DNA of the CDR3: TGTGCCAGCAGTGACTCGATCGGGCTAGCTATACCCGGGAGAACCTACAATGAGCAGTTCTTC.

Regarding this clone: This CDR3 is also generated by other DNA sequences in the sample. This sequence joins TRBV7-2 and TRBJ2-1; 7 positions agree with TRBD1. The CDR3 sequence is 14 residues long. Looked up from germline, CDR1 is SGHTA and CDR2 is FQGNSA. The junction had 4 bases not matched to a gene; V was cut back by 1 base and J by 7 bases. CDR3 protein: CASSLGRQGNEQFF. The CDR3 nucleotides are TGTGCCAGCAGCTTAGGACGACAGGGAAATGAGCAGTTCTTC.

The CDR3 spells CASSQDMGQRRYTF. The CDR3 bases are TGTGCCAGCAGCCAAGACATGGGACAGAGGCGCTACACCTTC. The V call is TRBV4-2, the J call TRBJ1-2; 7 bases map to TRBD1. Germline trimming cut 0 bases from V and 9 bases from J; bases unmatched to any gene: 7. This CDR3 contains 14 residues. Germline CDR1 is LGHNA and CDR2 is YNFKEQ.

This clone was detected only a few times. The rearrangement uses TRBV6-4 and TRBJ2-5; TRBD2 matches 7 bases. The tail of the sequence fits TRBJ2-7 better, so the J call may be wrong. Germline assignment: CDR1 MRHNA and CDR2 SNTAGT. The CDR3 runs to 16 residues. The CDR3: CASSECGGRATYEQYF. The CDR3 region has the DNA TGTGCCAGCAGTGAGTGTGGTGGGAGGGCCACCTACGAGCAGTACTTC.